The 15 T cell receptor beta chains reported below all come from one sample, sequenced in a study of breast tumors, draining lymph nodes, adjacent tissues (dated by TCRdb to the mid-2010s). The library came from multiplex PCR. Sequencing was performed on an Illumina HiSeq 2000. TCRdb reprocessing: public reads trimmed at Q25 with fastp, clones called with MiXCR, in-frame beta chains kept. Rows matching on CDR3 protein sequence are summarized as one entry with the most common DNA and genes. In all, the sample holds about 200,000 distinct CDR3 sequences, and around a third of those were seen once. In total, the top ten clones hold around 4.4% of the sample. The lymph node samples were taken from the axillary draining lymph nodes of breast cancer patients. Input material: axillary lymph node tissue. The receptor source for this set is a female donor with breast cancer. Some clones in this sample may be carry-over from other donors' samples.

The chain employs TRBV20-1 and TRBJ2-5, with TRBD2 matching over 8 bases. Trimming at V came to 3 bases and at J to 5 bases, leaving 5 bases not matched to a gene. The germline V gene has CDR1 DFQATT and CDR2 SNEGSKA (reference sequence). The CDR3 extends over 13 amino acids. The CDR3 reads CSASTGGRETQYF. For the CDR3, the DNA is TGCAGTGCTAGTACGGGGGGGAGGGAGACCCAGTACTTC.

This chain uses TRBV24-1 with TRBJ1-3, with D possibly TRBD1 on 5 matching bases. CDR1 and CDR2 (germline): KGHDR, SFDVKD. The CDR3 extends over 15 amino acids. With 8 bases removed from V and 0 bases from J, the gap between germline ends came to 13 bases. CDR3 sequence reads: CATTAGPNSGNTIYF. The CDR3 region has the DNA TGTGCCACCACGGCAGGGCCCAACTCTGGAAACACCATATATTTT.

The DNA for the CDR3 is TGTGCCAGCAGCCGACAGGGGTCAGGCTATGGCTACACCTTC. This sequence encodes CASSRQGSGYGYTF. The chain links TRBV7-9 to TRBJ1-2, with 8 bases lining up with TRBD1. This CDR3 is built from 14 residues. The J segment lost 4 bases and the V segment lost 5 bases, leaving 6 bases of the junction unmatched. The germline gives CDR1 SEHNR, CDR2 FQNEAQ (reference sequence). Variable domain in full (rest from reference TRBV7-9 and TRBJ1-2): DTGVSQNPRHKITKRGQNVTFRCDPISEHNRLYWYRQTLGQGPEFLTYFQNEAQLEKSRLLSDRFSAERPKGSFSTLEIQRTEQGDSAMYLCASSRQGSGYGYTFGSGTRLTVV.

Ten or more counts support this clonotype. The rearrangement joins TRBV2 to TRBJ1-4; possible D gene TRBD1, 6 bases. The V and J ends lost 7 bases and 0 bases respectively, with 12 bases between them. In germline, CDR1 is SNHLY, CDR2 FYNNEI. The CDR3 sequence is 15 residues long. The DNA for the CDR3 is TGTGCCAGCACCGGAGGGGGGGCAACTAATGAAAAACTGTTTTTT. Amino acid sequence: CASTGGGATNEKLFF.

The V call is TRBV9, the J call TRBJ2-3; perhaps TRBD2 as D (6 bases). CDR1 and CDR2 (germline): SGDLS, YYNGEE. Trimming stripped 3 bases from V and 4 bases from J, with 18 bases between. There are 16 residues in the CDR3. CDR3: CASSDLVEGASDTQYF. The CDR3, as DNA: TGTGCCAGCAGCGATCTCGTGGAGGGTGCATCAGATACGCAGTATTTT.

Concerning this clonotype: A much more abundant neighbour one base away suggests this may be a read error. This chain joins TRBV6-4 and TRBJ2-7, with D unresolved. Trimming cost V 5 bases and J 3 bases, with 2 bases left between them. CDR3 length: 10 residues. The germline gives CDR1 MRHNA, CDR2 SNTAGT. The CDR3 bases are TGTGCCAGCAGTCTCTACGAGCAGTACTTC. It is translated as CASSLYEQYF.

This clonotype has at least ten counts. The chain links TRBV20-1 to TRBJ2-5; D is perhaps TRBD2 (6 bases). Germline CDR1 DFQATT, CDR2 SNEGSKA (reference sequence). The CDR3 has 13 amino acids. V lost 1 base and J lost 7, with 13 bases in between. CDR3 in amino acids: CSARAPSEGTQYF. In DNA, the CDR3 is TGCAGTGCTAGAGCCCCTAGCGAAGGGACCCAGTACTTC.

This rearrangement joins TRBV2 to TRBJ1-6; no clear D gene. CDR3 size: 14 residues. Trimming stripped 7 bases from V and 5 bases from J, with 12 bases between. Germline CDR1 reads SNHLY; CDR2 reads FYNNEI. CDR3 in amino acids: CASMAGRDNSPLHF. In nucleotides, the CDR3 is TGTGCCAGCATGGCGGGTCGGGATAATTCACCCCTCCACTTT.

V is TRBV2 and J is TRBJ2-6, with unresolved D. There are 12 residues in the CDR3. V lost 6 bases to trimming and J lost 4 bases, with 4 bases between them. The germline gives CDR1 SNHLY, CDR2 FYNNEI. The DNA of the CDR3 is TGTGCCAGCAGGCAGGGGGCCAACGTCCTGACTTTC. Encoded protein: CASRQGANVLTF.

This clonotype was seen many times. The genes are TRBV7-2 and TRBJ2-5; 9 positions match TRBD1. CDR3 length: 13 amino acids. Germline V gene sequence: CDR1 SGHTA, CDR2 FQGNSA. The V gene end was trimmed by 7 bases and the J gene end by 1 base; junction bases not matched to a gene: 1. In DNA form, the CDR3 reads TGTGCCAGCATGACAGGGGGCCAAGAGACCCAGTACTTC. Translation gives CASMTGGQETQYF.

The table lists this clonotype with many counts. The chain employs TRBV5-1 and TRBJ1-2, with D possibly matching TRBD1 (5 bases). This CDR3 region has 15 residues. The germline V gene has CDR1 SGHRS and CDR2 YFSETQ. The germline V and J ends were trimmed by 0 bases and 3 bases, with 12 bases remaining between them. The CDR3 DNA sequence: TGCGCCAGCAGCTTGGGCGTGGGGGTTGACTATGGCTACACCTTC. Encoded protein: CASSLGVGVDYGYTF.

The rearrangement uses TRBV5-6 and TRBJ2-5, with D perhaps assigned TRBD1 or TRBD2 (5 bases each). Trimming took 3 bases from V and 4 from J, leaving 13 bases between them. Germline lookup yields CDR1 SGHDT and CDR2 YYEEEE. This CDR3 region has 14 residues. CDR3 in DNA: TGTGCCAGCAGCTATTACGGGGCGGGAGAGACCCAGTACTTC. This sequence encodes CASSYYGAGETQYF.

This clonotype has only a few counts. This chain uses TRBV20-1 with TRBJ2-5, with TRBD2 matching 9 bases. CDR3 length: 16 residues. Germline loops: CDR1 DFQATT, CDR2 SNEGSKA (reference sequence). The J segment lost 3 bases and the V segment lost 5 bases, leaving 13 bases of the junction unmatched. The CDR3 DNA is TGCAGTGCTTTCCCCTTAGCGGGGGTAGCAAAAGAGACCCAGTACTTC. Residues: CSAFPLAGVAKETQYF.

This clonotype was detected a few times. V usage is TRBV18 and J usage is TRBJ2-3; the match to TRBD2 covers 7 bases. The CDR3 extends over 14 amino acids. The V and J ends lost 5 bases and 5 bases, in that order; junction bases with no gene match: 7. Germline loops: CDR1 KGHSH, CDR2 LQKENI. CDR3 sequence: CASSEQIAGDTQYF. CDR3 sequence (DNA): TGTGCCAGCTCAGAGCAGATAGCGGGAGATACGCAGTATTTT.

V usage is TRBV13 and J usage is TRBJ2-1; TRBD2 agrees at 10 bases. The CDR3 consists of 15 residues. Germline values: CDR1 PRHDT, CDR2 FYEKMQ (reference sequence). V gave up 5 bases and J gave up 3 bases; unmatched junction bases: 4. CDR3 protein: CASSVPSGGYNEQFF. The CDR3 nucleotides are TGTGCCAGCAGCGTTCCTAGCGGGGGCTACAATGAGCAGTTCTTC. The full variable domain, with the rest looked up from reference TRBV13 and TRBJ2-1, is AAGVIQSPRHLIKEKRETATLKCYPIPRHDTVYWYQQGPGQDPQFLISFYEKMQSDKGSIPDRFSAQQFSDYHSELNMSSLELGDSALYFCASSVPSGGYNEQFFGPGTRLTVL.